The rows below give T cell receptor beta chains drawn from one sample of a study of CD8+CD57+ T cells in acquired aplastic anemia. TCRdb reanalysed the reads using MiXCR and keeps one entry per CDR3 protein. The profile shows 130,000 or so distinct CDR3 sequences, 55% to 70% of them singletons. Sequences were obtained from sorted CD4+, CD8+, or CD8+CD57+ T cells (not recorded which) from PBMCs. These receptors all stem from a human donor with aplastic anemia. The CDR3 runs from the conserved cysteine through the conserved F or W. D genes are given only for firm matches. Some rows mark clone size as missing; the rest say once, few, many or name a class of expanded clone.

abundance: many
v_gene: TRBV4-3
d_gene: TRBD2
j_gene: TRBJ2-3
CDR3nt: TGCGCCAGCAGCCAAGATTTTAGCGGGGTCACAGATACGCAGTATTTT
CDR3aa: CASSQDFSGVTDTQYF

abundance: NA
v_gene: TRBV2
d_gene: TRBD2
j_gene: TRBJ2-1
CDR3nt: TGTCCCGGGACTAGCGGGATGGATGAGCAGTTCTTC
CDR3aa: CPGTSGMDEQFF

abundance: NA
v_gene: TRBV19
d_gene: NA
j_gene: TRBJ1-5
CDR3nt: TGTGCCAGTGGGGAGTTGAGTGAGACCCAGCATTTT
CDR3aa: CASGELSETQHF

abundance: NA
v_gene: TRBV24-1
d_gene: NA
j_gene: TRBJ2-1
CDR3nt: TGTGCCACCAGTCAGAGGGGGGGGTCTTACAATGAGCAGTTCTTC
CDR3aa: CATSQRGGSYNEQFF

abundance: NA
v_gene: TRBV7-2
d_gene: NA
j_gene: TRBJ2-5
CDR3nt: TGTGCCAGCTGTGTCAACGGGGGGCGGGAGACCCAGTACTTC
CDR3aa: CASCVNGGRETQYF

abundance: NA
v_gene: TRBV20-1
d_gene: TRBD1
j_gene: TRBJ1-6
CDR3nt: TGCAGTGCTAGAGATCCAGGGGGGTCCTATAATTCACCCCTCCACTTT
CDR3aa: CSARDPGGSYNSPLHF

abundance: few
v_gene: TRBV10-3
d_gene: TRBD1
j_gene: TRBJ1-3
CDR3nt: TGTGCCATCAGTGGGACAGGGGAAGGAAACACCATATATTTT
CDR3aa: CAISGTGEGNTIYF

abundance: NA
v_gene: TRBV6-5
d_gene: NA
j_gene: TRBJ2-7
CDR3nt: TGTGCCAGCAGTTACCGGGACTCCTACGAGCAGTACTTC
CDR3aa: CASSYRDSYEQYF

abundance: NA
v_gene: TRBV20-1
d_gene: TRBD2
j_gene: TRBJ2-7
CDR3nt: TGCAGTGCCACTTTTTTAGCGGGAGGGCCGGGGGAGCAGTACTTC
CDR3aa: CSATFLAGGPGEQYF

abundance: few
v_gene: TRBV20-1
d_gene: NA
j_gene: TRBJ1-4
CDR3nt: TGCAGTGCTAGAGACAGCTCAACTAATGAAAAACTGTTTTTT
CDR3aa: CSARDSSTNEKLFF

abundance: NA
v_gene: TRBV10-3
d_gene: NA
j_gene: TRBJ1-3
CDR3nt: TGTGCCATCAGTGATACGGGAACTGGAAACACCATATATTTT
CDR3aa: CAISDTGTGNTIYF

abundance: NA
v_gene: TRBV7-9
d_gene: NA
j_gene: TRBJ2-1
CDR3nt: TGTGCCAGCAGCTTAAGGGGTATTGAGCAGTTCTTC
CDR3aa: CASSLRGIEQFF

abundance: NA
v_gene: TRBV19
d_gene: NA
j_gene: TRBJ2-1
CDR3nt: TGTGCCAGTAGTATCCCTGACAATGAGCAGTTCTTC
CDR3aa: CASSIPDNEQFF

abundance: NA
v_gene: TRBV7-9
d_gene: NA
j_gene: TRBJ2-3
CDR3nt: TGTGCCAGCAGCCAATTGACAGATACGCAGTATTTT
CDR3aa: CASSQLTDTQYF

abundance: NA
v_gene: TRBV10-3
d_gene: NA
j_gene: TRBJ1-1
CDR3nt: TGTGCCATCATGGGGCGTTTGGACACTGAAGCTTTCTTT
CDR3aa: CAIMGRLDTEAFF

abundance: NA
v_gene: TRBV18
d_gene: NA
j_gene: TRBJ1-1
CDR3nt: TGTGCCAGCTCACGGGAGGGTGAAGCTTTCTTT
CDR3aa: CASSREGEAFF

abundance: NA
v_gene: TRBV7-8
d_gene: NA
j_gene: TRBJ1-6
CDR3nt: TGTGCCAGCAGCCAGGTTGCCGGTTCACCCCTCCACTTT
CDR3aa: CASSQVAGSPLHF

abundance: NA
v_gene: TRBV7-2
d_gene: NA
j_gene: TRBJ2-3
CDR3nt: TGTGCCAGCAGCTTCCGGGAGACAGATACGCAGTATTTT
CDR3aa: CASSFRETDTQYF

abundance: many
v_gene: TRBV19
d_gene: TRBD1
j_gene: TRBJ2-4
CDR3nt: TGTGCCAGTAGGGGACAGATGTTAGCCAAAAACATTCAGTACTTC
CDR3aa: CASRGQMLAKNIQYF

abundance: few
v_gene: TRBV29-1
d_gene: NA
j_gene: TRBJ1-2
CDR3nt: TGCAGCGTTGAATCACTTAACTATGGCTACACCTTC
CDR3aa: CSVESLNYGYTF

abundance: NA
v_gene: TRBV19
d_gene: NA
j_gene: TRBJ1-5
CDR3nt: TGTGCCAGTAGTATCGGGGGGCAGCCCCAGCATTTT
CDR3aa: CASSIGGQPQHF

abundance: NA
v_gene: TRBV4-2
d_gene: TRBD2
j_gene: TRBJ2-3
CDR3nt: TGTGCCTGCAGCCAAGAACTAGCGGGGGGACGCCGGGCGCAGTATTTT
CDR3aa: CACSQELAGGRRAQYF

abundance: NA
v_gene: TRBV10-3
d_gene: TRBD1
j_gene: TRBJ1-1
CDR3nt: TGTGCCATCAGTGCTGCCCAGGGGGGCACTGAAGCTTTCTTT
CDR3aa: CAISAAQGGTEAFF

abundance: NA
v_gene: TRBV19
d_gene: NA
j_gene: TRBJ1-3
CDR3nt: TGTGCCAGTACAACCACAAGGACGTTTGGAAACACCATATATTTT
CDR3aa: CASTTTRTFGNTIYF

abundance: few
v_gene: TRBV5-5
d_gene: NA
j_gene: TRBJ2-7
CDR3nt: TGTGCCAGCAGCTTGGTCCGGGGGTCCTACGAGCAGTACTTC
CDR3aa: CASSLVRGSYEQYF

abundance: NA
v_gene: TRBV19
d_gene: NA
j_gene: TRBJ1-4
CDR3nt: TGTGCCAGTAGTGCCTTGGGGCATGTACAGGACTCTACCGAAAAACTGTTTTTT
CDR3aa: CASSALGHVQDSTEKLFF

abundance: NA
v_gene: TRBV29-1
d_gene: NA
j_gene: TRBJ1-2
CDR3nt: TGCAGCGTGGTGGACAGTTCATTCCTCAACTATGGCTACACCTTC
CDR3aa: CSVVDSSFLNYGYTF

abundance: many
v_gene: TRBV28
d_gene: NA
j_gene: TRBJ2-7
CDR3nt: TGTGCCAGCAGTTATGATCGTTCGGAGTACTTC
CDR3aa: CASSYDRSEYF

abundance: NA
v_gene: TRBV7-9
d_gene: TRBD2
j_gene: TRBJ2-5
CDR3nt: TGTGCCAGCGGGGGAGGGCCTGAGGAGACCCAGTACTTC
CDR3aa: CASGGGPEETQYF

abundance: NA
v_gene: TRBV20-1
d_gene: NA
j_gene: TRBJ2-7
CDR3nt: TGCAGTGCTAGCCAGTTGTCCTACGAGCAGTACTTC
CDR3aa: CSASQLSYEQYF

abundance: NA
v_gene: TRBV2
d_gene: NA
j_gene: TRBJ2-2
CDR3nt: TGTGCCACTGAAAACACCGGGGAGCTGTTTTTT
CDR3aa: CATENTGELFF

abundance: many
v_gene: TRBV7-8
d_gene: TRBD1
j_gene: TRBJ1-1
CDR3nt: TGTGCCAGCAGCGCACAACAGGGGACGAACACTGAAGCTTTCTTT
CDR3aa: CASSAQQGTNTEAFF

abundance: NA
v_gene: TRBV7-9
d_gene: NA
j_gene: TRBJ1-1
CDR3nt: TGTGCCAGCAGCTCGGACCATGGCCCTGAAGCTTTCTTT
CDR3aa: CASSSDHGPEAFF

abundance: NA
v_gene: TRBV24-1
d_gene: NA
j_gene: TRBJ2-5
CDR3nt: TGTGCCACAGCCCCGGGACAAGAGATGGGGAACCGAGAGACCCAGTACTTC
CDR3aa: CATAPGQEMGNRETQYF

abundance: NA
v_gene: TRBV2
d_gene: NA
j_gene: TRBJ2-5
CDR3nt: TGTGCCAGCACACGGGATCAAGAGACCCAGTACTTC
CDR3aa: CASTRDQETQYF

abundance: NA
v_gene: TRBV24-1
d_gene: NA
j_gene: TRBJ2-3
CDR3nt: TGTGCCACCAGTGATGCCAGGCTTAGCACAGATACGCAGTATTTT
CDR3aa: CATSDARLSTDTQYF

abundance: few
v_gene: TRBV7-3
d_gene: NA
j_gene: TRBJ2-2
CDR3nt: TGTGCCAGCAGCTTAATTCCCGGGGAGCTGTTTTTT
CDR3aa: CASSLIPGELFF

abundance: NA
v_gene: TRBV7-1
d_gene: TRBD1
j_gene: TRBJ2-1
CDR3nt: TGTGCCAGCAGCTCGACCACCGGGACAGGGCGCAGTTTGGACCACAATGAGCAGTTCTTC
CDR3aa: CASSSTTGTGRSLDHNEQFF

abundance: NA
v_gene: TRBV2
d_gene: NA
j_gene: TRBJ1-6
CDR3nt: TGTGCCAGCGGTAGTTGGGAGGGAGGTAATTCACCCCTCCACTTT
CDR3aa: CASGSWEGGNSPLHF

abundance: NA
v_gene: TRBV2
d_gene: NA
j_gene: TRBJ1-2
CDR3nt: TGTGCCAGCAGTTTCAGGGAATATGGCTACACCTTC
CDR3aa: CASSFREYGYTF

abundance: once
v_gene: TRBV2
d_gene: NA
j_gene: TRBJ1-1
CDR3nt: TGTGCCAGCACCCTAATAGGGGGGGAGAACACTGAAGCTTTCTTT
CDR3aa: CASTLIGGENTEAFF

abundance: many
v_gene: TRBV12-3/TRBV12-4
d_gene: TRBD1
j_gene: TRBJ2-1
CDR3nt: TGTGCCAGCAGTCCGGGACAGGGAATGCGAGAGCAGTTCTTC
CDR3aa: CASSPGQGMREQFF

abundance: few
v_gene: TRBV30
d_gene: NA
j_gene: TRBJ2-3
CDR3nt: TGTGCCTGGAGTGTAATTGGGCGGGCCACAGATACGCAGTATTTT
CDR3aa: CAWSVIGRATDTQYF

abundance: NA
v_gene: TRBV27
d_gene: NA
j_gene: TRBJ2-7
CDR3nt: TGTGCCAGCAGTTCCTTGGGGGGGGCGGCCTACGAGCAGCACTTC
CDR3aa: CASSSLGGAAYEQHF